This TCR beta chain was sequenced during a study of blood T cell repertoires in COVID-19. Study background: The cDNA or gDNA used as material had been derived from T cells, B-cell-depleted T cells, or PBMCs.

Patients at the Seattle site were enrolled during active infection and followed longitudinally. This clone showed up just once. Original processing notes: Scientists estimated how many nucleated cells there were by amplifying reference gene primers. Only in-frame clones appear in the TCRdb table, and some are missing; sequencing was by immunoSEQ multiplex PCR. That table supplies the V and J calls and clone size; D and trimming were determined from the DNA. This sample has 400,000 to 450,000 clones; roughly 89% occur once, and the top ten carry roughly 0.87%. The ends were cut back, 6 bases at V and 8 bases at J, with 13 bases in the middle. Germline V gives CDR1 MNHEY, CDR2 SVGEGT. CDR3 length: 12 residues.

The sample comprised peripheral blood. The rearrangement uses TRBV6-2 or TRBV6-3 and TRBJ1-2; D might be TRBD1 (6 bases). The TCR sequence derives from a man between 18 and 35 years old with COVID-19, enrolled during active disease. Here the CDR3 DNA reads TGTGCCAGCAGCGGTCAGGGGTACGGCTACACCTTC. This translates into CASSGQGYGYTF.